The clone carrying this T cell receptor (beta chain) has only a few counts. Its specificity is unknown. The source of the sample is a study of human T cells and chemical hapten exposure. Regarding time point: healthy volunteer bleed at 2 weeks. The template was total RNA from unfractionated whole blood. V lost 6 bases to trimming and J lost 1 base; unmatched junction nucleotides: 5. CDR1 and CDR2 from the germline V gene are SQVTM and ANQGSEA. The CDR3 has 14 amino acids. General study findings and limits: TCRs whose frequency exceeded 1 in 1000 remained the same following DPC sensitization.

MiXCR, run by TCRdb on the RACE reads, gives a single entry per CDR3 protein. The table lists more than 70,000 distinct CDR3 sequences, over 8% of them singletons. This clonotype was obtained from a female donor in good health. Some clones in this sample may be carry-over from other donors' samples. The genes are TRBV29-1 and TRBJ2-3; TRBD2 aligns across 9 bases. Input material: whole blood. CDR3 nucleotides: TGCAGCGTGCCTTGGACTAGCGGCACAGATACGCAGTATTTT. As protein: CSVPWTSGTDTQYF.